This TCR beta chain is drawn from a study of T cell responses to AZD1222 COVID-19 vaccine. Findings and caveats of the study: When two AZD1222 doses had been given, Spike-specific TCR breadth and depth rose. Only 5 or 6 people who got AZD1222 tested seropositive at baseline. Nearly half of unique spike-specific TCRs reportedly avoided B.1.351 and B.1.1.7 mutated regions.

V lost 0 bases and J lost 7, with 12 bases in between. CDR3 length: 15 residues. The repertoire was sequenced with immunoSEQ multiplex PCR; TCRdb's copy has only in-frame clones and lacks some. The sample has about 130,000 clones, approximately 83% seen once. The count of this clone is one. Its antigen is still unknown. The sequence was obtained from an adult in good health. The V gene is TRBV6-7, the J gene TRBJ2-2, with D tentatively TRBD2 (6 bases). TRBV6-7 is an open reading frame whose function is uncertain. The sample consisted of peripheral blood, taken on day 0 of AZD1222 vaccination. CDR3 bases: TGTGCCAGCAGTTACTCTAAGCGGGTGGACGGGGAGCTGTTTTTT. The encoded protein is CASSYSKRVDGELFF.